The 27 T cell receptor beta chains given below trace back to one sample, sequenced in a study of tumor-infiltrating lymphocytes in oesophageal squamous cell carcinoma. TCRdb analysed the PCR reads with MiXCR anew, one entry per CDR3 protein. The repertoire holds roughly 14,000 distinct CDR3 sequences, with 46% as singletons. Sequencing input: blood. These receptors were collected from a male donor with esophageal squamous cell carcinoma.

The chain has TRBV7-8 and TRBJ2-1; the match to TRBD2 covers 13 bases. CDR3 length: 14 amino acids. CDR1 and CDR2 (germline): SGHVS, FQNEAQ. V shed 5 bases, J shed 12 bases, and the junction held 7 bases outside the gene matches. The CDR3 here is CASSQTSGRAGQFF. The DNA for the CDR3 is TGTGCCAGCAGCCAAACTAGCGGGAGGGCCGGGCAGTTCTTC.

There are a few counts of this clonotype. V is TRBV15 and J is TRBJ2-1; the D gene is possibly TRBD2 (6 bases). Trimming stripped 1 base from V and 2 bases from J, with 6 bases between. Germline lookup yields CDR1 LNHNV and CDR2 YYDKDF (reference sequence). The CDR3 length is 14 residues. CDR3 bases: TGTGCCACCAGCAGAGGACTAGCCTACAATGAGCAGTTCTTC. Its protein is CATSRGLAYNEQFF.

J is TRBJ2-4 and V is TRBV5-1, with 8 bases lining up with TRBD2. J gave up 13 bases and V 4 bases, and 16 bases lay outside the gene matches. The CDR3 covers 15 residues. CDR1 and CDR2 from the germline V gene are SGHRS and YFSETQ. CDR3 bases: TGCGCCAGCAGCGGACCGGGACTAGGGGTAGGGGAGCAGTACTTC. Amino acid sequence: CASSGPGLGVGEQYF.

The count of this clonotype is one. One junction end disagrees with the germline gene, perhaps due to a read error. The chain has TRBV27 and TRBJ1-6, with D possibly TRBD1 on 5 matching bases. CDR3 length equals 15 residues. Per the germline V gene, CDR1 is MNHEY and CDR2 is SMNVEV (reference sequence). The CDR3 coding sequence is TGTGCCAGCAGTCCCAGACCAGGAGGGACCTACGAGCAGTACTTT. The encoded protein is CASSPRPGGTYEQYF.

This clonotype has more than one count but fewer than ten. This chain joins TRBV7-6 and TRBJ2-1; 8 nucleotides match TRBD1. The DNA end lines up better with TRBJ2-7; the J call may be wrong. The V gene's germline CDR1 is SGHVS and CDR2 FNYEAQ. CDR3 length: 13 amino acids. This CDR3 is CASSPTGGYEQYF. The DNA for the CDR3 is TGTGCCAGCAGCCCTACAGGGGGCTACGAGCAGTACTTC.

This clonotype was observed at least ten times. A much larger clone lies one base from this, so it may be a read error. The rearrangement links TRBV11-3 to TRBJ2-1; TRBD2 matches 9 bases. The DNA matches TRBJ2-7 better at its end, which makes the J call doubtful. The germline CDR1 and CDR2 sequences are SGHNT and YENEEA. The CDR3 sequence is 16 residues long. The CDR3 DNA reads TGTGCCAGCAGCTTAGGGGGACTAGCTTCCTACAATGAGCAGTACTTC. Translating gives CASSLGGLASYNEQYF.

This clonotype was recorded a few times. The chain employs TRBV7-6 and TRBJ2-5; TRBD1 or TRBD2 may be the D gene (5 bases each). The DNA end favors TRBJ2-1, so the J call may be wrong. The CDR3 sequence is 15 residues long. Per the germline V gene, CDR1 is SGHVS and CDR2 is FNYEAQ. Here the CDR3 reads CASSFVYGTHNEQFF. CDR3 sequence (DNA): TGTGCCAGCAGCTTCGTGTACGGGACCCACAATGAGCAGTTCTTC.

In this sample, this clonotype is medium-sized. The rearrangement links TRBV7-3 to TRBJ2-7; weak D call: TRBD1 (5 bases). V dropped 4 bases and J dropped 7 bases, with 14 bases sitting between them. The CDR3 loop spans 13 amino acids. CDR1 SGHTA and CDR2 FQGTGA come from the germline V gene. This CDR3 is CASSSANTGEQYF. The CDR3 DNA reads TGTGCCAGCAGCTCAGCGAACACAGGAGAGCAGTACTTC.

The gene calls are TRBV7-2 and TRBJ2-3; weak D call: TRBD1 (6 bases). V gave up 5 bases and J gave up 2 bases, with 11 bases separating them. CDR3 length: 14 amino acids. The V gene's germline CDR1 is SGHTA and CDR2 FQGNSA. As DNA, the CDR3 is TGTGCCAGCAGCCTAAGGACAGACACAGATACGCAGTATTTT. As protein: CASSLRTDTDTQYF.

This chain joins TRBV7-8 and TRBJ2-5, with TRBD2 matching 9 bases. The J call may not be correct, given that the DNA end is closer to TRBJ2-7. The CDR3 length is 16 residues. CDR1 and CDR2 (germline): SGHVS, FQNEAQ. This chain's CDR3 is CASSPFSGRGSYEQYF. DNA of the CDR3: TGTGCCAGCAGCCCATTTAGCGGGAGAGGGTCCTACGAGCAGTACTTC.

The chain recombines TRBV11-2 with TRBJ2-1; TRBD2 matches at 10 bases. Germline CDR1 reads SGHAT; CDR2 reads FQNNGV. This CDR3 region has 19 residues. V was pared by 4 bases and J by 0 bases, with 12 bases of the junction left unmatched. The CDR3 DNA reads TGTGCCAGCAGCTCCGTAGGACTAGCGGAGGCCGGCTCCTACAATGAGCAGTTCTTC. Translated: CASSSVGLAEAGSYNEQFF.

CDR3 bases: TGTGCCAGTAGCGCCGGGACAGGGTACACCGGGGAGCTGTTTTTT. Translated, it gives CASSAGTGYTGELFF. The V and J genes are TRBV19 and TRBJ2-2; TRBD1 matches 9 bases. The ends lost 6 bases at V and 3 bases at J; junction bases unmatched: 5. The length of the CDR3 is 15 residues. The V gene's germline CDR1 is LNHDA and CDR2 SQIVND (reference sequence).

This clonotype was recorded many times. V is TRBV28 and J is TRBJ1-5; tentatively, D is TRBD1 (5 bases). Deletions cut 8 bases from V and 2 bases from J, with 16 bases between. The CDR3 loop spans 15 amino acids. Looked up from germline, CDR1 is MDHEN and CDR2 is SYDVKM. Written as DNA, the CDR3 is TGTGCCAGCCTAGCAAGGGGTAGGGGCAATCAGCCCCAGCATTTT. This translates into CASLARGRGNQPQHF.

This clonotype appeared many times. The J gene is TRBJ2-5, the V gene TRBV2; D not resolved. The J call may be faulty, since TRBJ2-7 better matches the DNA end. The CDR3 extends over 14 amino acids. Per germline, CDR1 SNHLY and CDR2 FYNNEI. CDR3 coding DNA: TGTGCCAGCAGTGCGGAGACTTCGGCCTACGAGCAGTACTTC. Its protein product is CASSAETSAYEQYF.

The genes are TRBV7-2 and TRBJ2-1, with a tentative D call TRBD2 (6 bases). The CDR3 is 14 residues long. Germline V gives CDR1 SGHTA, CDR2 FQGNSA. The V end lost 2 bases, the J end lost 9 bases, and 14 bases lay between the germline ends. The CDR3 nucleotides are TGTGCCAGCAGCTTATCACGACCAGCGGGTGAGCAGTTCTTC. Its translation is CASSLSRPAGEQFF.

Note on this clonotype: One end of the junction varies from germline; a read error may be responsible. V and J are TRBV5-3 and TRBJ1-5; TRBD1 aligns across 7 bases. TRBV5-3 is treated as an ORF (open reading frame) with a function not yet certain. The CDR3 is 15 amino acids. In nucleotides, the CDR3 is TGTGCCAGCAGCTCGGGGGGACAGCCAAATCAGCCCCAGCATTTT. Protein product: CASSSGGQPNQPQHF.

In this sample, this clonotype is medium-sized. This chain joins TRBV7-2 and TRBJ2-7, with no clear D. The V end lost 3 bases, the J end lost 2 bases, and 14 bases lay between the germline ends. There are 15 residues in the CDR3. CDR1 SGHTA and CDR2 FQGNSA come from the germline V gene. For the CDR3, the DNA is TGTGCCAGCAGCTTGGCATTGGGCCCTCCCTACGAGCAGTACTTC. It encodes CASSLALGPPYEQYF.

In nucleotides, the CDR3 is TGTGCCAAGTCGAGGCTAGCGGGGTACAATGAGCAGTTCTTC. This translates into CAKSRLAGYNEQFF. V usage is TRBV7-4 and J usage is TRBJ2-5; 9 nucleotides match TRBD2. TRBJ2-1 matches the DNA end more closely, so the J call is doubtful. The germline gives CDR1 SGHVT, CDR2 SQSDAQ. The CDR3 has 14 amino acids.

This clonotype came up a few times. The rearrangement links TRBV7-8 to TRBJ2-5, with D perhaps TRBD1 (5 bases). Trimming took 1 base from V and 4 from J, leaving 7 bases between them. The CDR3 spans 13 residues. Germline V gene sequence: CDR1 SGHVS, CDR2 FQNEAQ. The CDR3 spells CASSLDRGETQYF. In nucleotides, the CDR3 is TGTGCCAGCAGCTTAGATAGGGGAGAGACCCAGTACTTC. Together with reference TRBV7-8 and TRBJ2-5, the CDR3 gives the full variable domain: GAGVSQSPRYKVAKRGQDVALRCDPISGHVSLFWYQQALGQGPEFLTYFQNEAQLDKSGLPSDRFFAERPEGSVSTLKIQRTQQEDSAVYLCASSLDRGETQYFGPGTRLLVL.

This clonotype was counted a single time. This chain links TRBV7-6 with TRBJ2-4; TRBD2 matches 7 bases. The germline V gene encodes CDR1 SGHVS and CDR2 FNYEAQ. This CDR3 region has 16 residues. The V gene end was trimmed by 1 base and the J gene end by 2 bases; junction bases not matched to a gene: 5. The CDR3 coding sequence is TGTGCCAGCAGCTTAGGGCAGGGAGGGTCCAAAAACATTCAGTACTTC. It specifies CASSLGQGGSKNIQYF.

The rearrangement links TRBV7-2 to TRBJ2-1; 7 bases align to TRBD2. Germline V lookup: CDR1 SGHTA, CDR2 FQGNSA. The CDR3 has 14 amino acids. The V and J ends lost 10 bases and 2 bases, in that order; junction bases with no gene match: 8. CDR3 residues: CATNSGWPYNEQFF. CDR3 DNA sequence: TGTGCCACCAATAGCGGGTGGCCCTACAATGAGCAGTTCTTC.

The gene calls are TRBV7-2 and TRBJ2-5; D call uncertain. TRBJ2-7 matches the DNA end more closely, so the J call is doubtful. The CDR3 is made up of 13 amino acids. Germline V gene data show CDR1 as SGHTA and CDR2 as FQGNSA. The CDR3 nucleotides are TGTGCCAGCAGCTTAACTGGAACCTACGAGCAGTACTTC. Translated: CASSLTGTYEQYF.

In DNA, the CDR3 is TGCAGTGCTAGAGCTTTTACAGCGCCCGCGAACACTGAAGCTTTCTTT. Encoded protein: CSARAFTAPANTEAFF. The chain links TRBV20-1 to TRBJ1-1, with D uncertain. This CDR3 comprises 16 residues. Trimming stripped 1 base from V and 1 base from J, with 16 bases between. CDR1 and CDR2 from the germline V gene are DFQATT and SNEGSKA (reference sequence).

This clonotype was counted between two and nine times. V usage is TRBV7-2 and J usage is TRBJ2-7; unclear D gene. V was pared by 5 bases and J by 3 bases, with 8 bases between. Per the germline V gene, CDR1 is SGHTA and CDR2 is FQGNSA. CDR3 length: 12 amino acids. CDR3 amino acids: CASSPPYYEQYF. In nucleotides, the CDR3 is TGTGCCAGCAGCCCACCTTACTACGAGCAGTACTTC.

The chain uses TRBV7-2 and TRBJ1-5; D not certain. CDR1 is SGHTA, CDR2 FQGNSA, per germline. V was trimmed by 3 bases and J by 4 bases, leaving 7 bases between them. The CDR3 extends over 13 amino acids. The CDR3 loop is CASSFRVNQPQHF. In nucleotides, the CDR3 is TGTGCCAGCAGCTTCCGGGTTAATCAGCCCCAGCATTTT.

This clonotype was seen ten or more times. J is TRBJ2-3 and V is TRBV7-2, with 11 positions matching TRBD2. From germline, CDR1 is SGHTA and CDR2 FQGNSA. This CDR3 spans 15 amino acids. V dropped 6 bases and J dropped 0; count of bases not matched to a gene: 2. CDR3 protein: CASRRTSGSTDTQYF. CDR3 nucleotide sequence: TGTGCCAGCAGGCGGACTAGCGGGAGCACAGATACGCAGTATTTT.

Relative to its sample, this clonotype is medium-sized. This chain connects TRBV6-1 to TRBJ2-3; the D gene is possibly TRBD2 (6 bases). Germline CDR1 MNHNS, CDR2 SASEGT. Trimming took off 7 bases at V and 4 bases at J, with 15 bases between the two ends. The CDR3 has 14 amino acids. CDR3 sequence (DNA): TGTGCCAGCACCTATCGAAGGGAGGCAGATACGCAGTATTTT. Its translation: CASTYRREADTQYF.